The present T cell receptor beta chain was sequenced within a study of T cells after yellow fever vaccination. Each CDR3 protein is one row after TCRdb ran MiXCR on the 5' RACE reads. Of roughly 310,000 distinct CDR3 sequences in the sample, about 8.7% are singletons; the top ten hold roughly 17%. Trimming pared 3 bases from V and 11 bases from J, leaving 16 bases between. This CDR3 is 13 amino acids long. Per germline, CDR1 MDHEN and CDR2 SYDVKM. The V call is TRBV28, the J call TRBJ1-1; a weak D match, TRBD1 (6 bases). The material was PBMCs, obtained on the day of the first yellow fever vaccination. This receptor was identified in a man in his late teens or twenties who received the YFV17D yellow fever vaccine. The CDR3 protein is CASSFRQGPGAFF. The CDR3 nucleotides read TGTGCCAGCAGTTTTCGCCAGGGGCCCGGGGCTTTCTTT.